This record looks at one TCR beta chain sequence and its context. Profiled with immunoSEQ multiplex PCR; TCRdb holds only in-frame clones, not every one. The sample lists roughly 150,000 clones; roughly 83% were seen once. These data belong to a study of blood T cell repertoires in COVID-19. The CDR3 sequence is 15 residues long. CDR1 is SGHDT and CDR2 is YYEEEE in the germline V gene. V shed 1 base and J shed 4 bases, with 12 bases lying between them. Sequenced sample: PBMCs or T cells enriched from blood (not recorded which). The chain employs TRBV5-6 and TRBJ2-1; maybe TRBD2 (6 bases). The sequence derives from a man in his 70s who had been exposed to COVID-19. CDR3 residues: CASSLLTSMYNEQFF. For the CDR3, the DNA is TGTGCCAGCAGCTTGTTAACTAGCATGTACAATGAGCAGTTCTTC.